Below, one TCR beta chain is given with its context. Its antigen is undetermined. An end of the junction differs from the germline gene, which may be a read error. Only in-frame clones appear in the TCRdb table, and some are missing; sequencing was by immunoSEQ multiplex PCR. Here the sample spans about 150,000 clones, around 94% being singletons. Germline lookup yields CDR1 SEHNR and CDR2 FQNEAQ (reference sequence). This CDR3 has 15 amino acids. These data belong to a study of OX40 agonist ivuxolimab in advanced cancers. Turning to the study itself: People in dose escalation had one of these cancers: hepatocellular carcinoma, melanoma, renal cell or head and neck cancer. Notes on the study in general: On average, a greater number of expanded clones characterised CD8+ T cells relative to CD4+. Circulating CD4+ and CD8+ T cells showed clonal expansion by week 6 at 0.1 to 3.0 mg/kg.

It was autoimmune disease history or systemic immunosuppression that excluded patients. The input for sequencing was CD4+ or CD8+ T cells sorted from blood, taken in a trial of the OX40 agonist ivuxolimab. The clonotype was recovered from an adult with an advanced solid tumor such as melanoma, head and neck, liver or kidney cancer. V usage is TRBV7-9 and J usage is TRBJ2-1, with TRBD2 as a possible D gene (6 bases). CDR3 loop: CASSLAPYSYNEQFF. The CDR3 nucleotides are TGTGCCAGCAGCCTAGCGCCCTACTCCTACAATGAGCAGTTCTTC.